This T cell receptor beta chain was sequenced in a study of PD-L1 blockade in urothelial cancer. Study outcomes and limitations: Better survival was predicted by below-median pretreatment blood TCR clonality.

About this clone itself: Its antigen is unknown.

Synthetic TCR analog templates were spiked into all PCRs individually. Produced via immunoSEQ multiplex PCR; TCRdb's table is partial and in-frame only. Counted here are about 52,000 clones, about 80% occurring once; the ten biggest clones make up roughly 3.6%. The TCR sequence derives from a man between 65 and 85 years old with urothelial cancer. The sequenced sample was PBMCs, obtained around atezolizumab (anti-PD-L1) treatment.

The CDR3 spells CASSPQGLGYTF. The CDR3 bases are TGTGCCAGCAGCCCTCAGGGATTAGGCTACACCTTC. The chain carries TRBV7-9 and TRBJ1-2, with a weak D call TRBD1 (5 bases). Trimming removed 5 bases from V and 8 bases from J, with 12 bases in between. This CDR3 has 12 amino acids. Germline CDR1 and CDR2: SEHNR and FQNEAQ (reference sequence).